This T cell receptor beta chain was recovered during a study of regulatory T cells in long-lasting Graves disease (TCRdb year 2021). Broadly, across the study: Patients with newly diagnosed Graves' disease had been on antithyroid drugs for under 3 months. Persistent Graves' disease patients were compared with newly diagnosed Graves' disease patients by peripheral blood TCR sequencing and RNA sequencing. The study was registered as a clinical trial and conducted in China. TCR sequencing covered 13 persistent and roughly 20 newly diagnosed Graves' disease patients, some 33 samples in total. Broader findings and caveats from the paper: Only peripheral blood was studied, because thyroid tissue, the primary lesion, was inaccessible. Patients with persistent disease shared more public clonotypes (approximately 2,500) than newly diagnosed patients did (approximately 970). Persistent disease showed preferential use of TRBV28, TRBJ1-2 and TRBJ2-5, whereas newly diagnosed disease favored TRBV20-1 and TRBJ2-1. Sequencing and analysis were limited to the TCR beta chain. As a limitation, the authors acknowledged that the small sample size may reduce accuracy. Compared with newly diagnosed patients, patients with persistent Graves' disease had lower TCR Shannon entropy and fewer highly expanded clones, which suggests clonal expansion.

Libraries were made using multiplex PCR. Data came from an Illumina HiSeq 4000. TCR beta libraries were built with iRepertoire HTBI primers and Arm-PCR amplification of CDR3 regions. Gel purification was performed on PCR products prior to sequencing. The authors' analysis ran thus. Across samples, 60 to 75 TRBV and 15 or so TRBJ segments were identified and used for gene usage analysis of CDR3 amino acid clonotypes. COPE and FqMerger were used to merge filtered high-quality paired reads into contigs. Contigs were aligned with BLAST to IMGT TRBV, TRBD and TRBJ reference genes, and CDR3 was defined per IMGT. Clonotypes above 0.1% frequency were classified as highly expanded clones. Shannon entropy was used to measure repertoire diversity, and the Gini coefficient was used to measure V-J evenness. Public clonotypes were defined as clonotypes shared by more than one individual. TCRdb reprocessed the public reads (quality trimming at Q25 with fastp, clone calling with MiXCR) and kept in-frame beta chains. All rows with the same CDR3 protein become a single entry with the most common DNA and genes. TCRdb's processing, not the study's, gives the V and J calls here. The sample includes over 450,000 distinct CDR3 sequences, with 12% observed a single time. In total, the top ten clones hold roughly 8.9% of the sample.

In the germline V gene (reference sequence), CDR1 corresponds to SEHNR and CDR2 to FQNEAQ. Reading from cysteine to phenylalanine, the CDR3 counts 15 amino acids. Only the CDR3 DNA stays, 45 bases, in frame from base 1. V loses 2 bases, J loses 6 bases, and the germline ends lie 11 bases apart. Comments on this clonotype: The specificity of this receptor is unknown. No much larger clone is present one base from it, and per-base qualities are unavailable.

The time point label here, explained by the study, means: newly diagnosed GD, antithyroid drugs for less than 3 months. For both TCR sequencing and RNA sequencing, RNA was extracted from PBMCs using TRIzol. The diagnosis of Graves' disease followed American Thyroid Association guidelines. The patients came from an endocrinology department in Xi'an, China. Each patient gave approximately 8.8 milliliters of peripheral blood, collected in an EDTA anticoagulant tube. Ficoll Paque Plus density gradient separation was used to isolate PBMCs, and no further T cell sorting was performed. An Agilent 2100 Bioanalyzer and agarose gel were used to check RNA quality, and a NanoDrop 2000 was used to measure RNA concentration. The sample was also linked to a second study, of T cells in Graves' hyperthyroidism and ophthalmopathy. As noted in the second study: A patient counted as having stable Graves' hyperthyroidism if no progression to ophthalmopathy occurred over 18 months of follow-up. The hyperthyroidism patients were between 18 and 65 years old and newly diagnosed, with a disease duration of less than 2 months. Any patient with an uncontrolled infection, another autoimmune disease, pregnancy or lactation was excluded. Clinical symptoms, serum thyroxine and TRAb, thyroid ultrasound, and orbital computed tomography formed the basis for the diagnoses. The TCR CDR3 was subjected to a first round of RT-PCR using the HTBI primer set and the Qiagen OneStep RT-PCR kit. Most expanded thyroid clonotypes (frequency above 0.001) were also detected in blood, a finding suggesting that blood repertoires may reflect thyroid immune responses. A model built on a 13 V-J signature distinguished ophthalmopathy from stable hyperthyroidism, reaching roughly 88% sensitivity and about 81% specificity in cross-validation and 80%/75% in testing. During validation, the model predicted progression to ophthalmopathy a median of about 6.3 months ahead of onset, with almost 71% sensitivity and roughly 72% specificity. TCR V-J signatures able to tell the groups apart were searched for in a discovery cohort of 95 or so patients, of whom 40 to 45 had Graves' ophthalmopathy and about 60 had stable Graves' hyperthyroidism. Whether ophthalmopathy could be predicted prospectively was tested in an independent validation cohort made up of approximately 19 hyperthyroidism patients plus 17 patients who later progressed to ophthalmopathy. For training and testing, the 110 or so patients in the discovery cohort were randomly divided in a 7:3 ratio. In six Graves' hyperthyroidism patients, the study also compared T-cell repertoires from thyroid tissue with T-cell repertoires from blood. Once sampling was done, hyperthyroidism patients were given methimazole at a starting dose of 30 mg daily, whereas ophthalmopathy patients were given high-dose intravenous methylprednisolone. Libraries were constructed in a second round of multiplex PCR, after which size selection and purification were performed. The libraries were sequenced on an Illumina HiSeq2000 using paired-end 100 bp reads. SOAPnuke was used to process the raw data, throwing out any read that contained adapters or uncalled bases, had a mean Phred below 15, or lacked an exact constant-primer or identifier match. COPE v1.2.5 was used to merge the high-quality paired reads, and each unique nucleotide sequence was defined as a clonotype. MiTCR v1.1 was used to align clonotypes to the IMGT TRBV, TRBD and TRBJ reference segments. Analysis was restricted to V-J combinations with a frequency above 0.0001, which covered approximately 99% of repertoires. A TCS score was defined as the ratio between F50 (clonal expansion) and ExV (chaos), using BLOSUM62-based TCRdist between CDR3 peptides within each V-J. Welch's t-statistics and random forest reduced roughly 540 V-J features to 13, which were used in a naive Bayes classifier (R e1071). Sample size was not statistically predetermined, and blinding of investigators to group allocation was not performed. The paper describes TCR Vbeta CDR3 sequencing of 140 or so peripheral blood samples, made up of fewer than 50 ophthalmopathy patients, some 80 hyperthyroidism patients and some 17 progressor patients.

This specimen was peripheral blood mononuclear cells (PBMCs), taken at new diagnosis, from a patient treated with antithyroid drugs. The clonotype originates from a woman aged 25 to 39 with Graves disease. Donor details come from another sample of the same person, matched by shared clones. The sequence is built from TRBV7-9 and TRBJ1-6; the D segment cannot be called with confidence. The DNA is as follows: TGTGCCAGCAGCTTACCGGGCCTAGCTAATTCACCCCTCCACTTT. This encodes CASSLPGLANSPLHF.